One TCR beta chain is described in this entry. Trimming removed 0 bases from V and 4 bases from J, with 14 bases in between. Germline assignment: CDR1 MNHEY and CDR2 SVGAGI. This CDR3 spans 16 amino acids. The record originates from a study of blood T cell repertoires in COVID-19. Study-wide background: T cells, B-cell-depleted T cells, or PBMCs supplied cDNA or gDNA.

Authors' processing steps: Quantification of nucleated cells was approximated via reference gene primer amplification. The table came from immunoSEQ multiplex PCR; TCRdb's copy has only in-frame clones and leaves some out. V and J calls and clone size follow that table, whereas D and trimming were derived from the DNA. The sample carries about 99,000 clones, 75% to 85% recorded once. Enrollment of patients from Seattle took place during active infection, with longitudinal follow-up. The chain joins TRBV6-5 to TRBJ2-3; a possible D gene is TRBD1 (6 bases). This TCR came from an elderly man with COVID-19, enrolled during active disease. Sequencing was done on a sample of peripheral blood. CDR3 nucleotides: TGTGCCAGCAGTTACTCAGGGCAGGGACATGCAGATACGCAGTATTTT. Its translation is CASSYSGQGHADTQYF.